This T cell receptor (beta chain) was identified in a study of T cell repertoires in cytomegalovirus infection (dated by TCRdb to between 2018 and 2021). Study-level background: Recently identified HLA-C-restricted CMV epitopes, whose presentation resists viral immunomodulation, were targeted by peptide stimulations together with well-studied HLA-B-restricted epitopes. Donor HLA type was relevant to the analysis, as public TCR beta signatures indicated carriage of CMV infection together with the matching HLA type.

Comment on this clonotype: Its recognized antigen is unknown. Base-call qualities are not available, and no considerably larger clone is one nucleotide away.

Sequenced using an Illumina HiSeq 1500. Using fastp at Q25 and MiXCR, TCRdb reprocessed the public reads and kept productive beta chains. Each entry is one CDR3 protein sequence, shown with its most common DNA and genes. This sample gives a few hundred thousand distinct CDR3 sequences in total; around 40% of them show up just once. The ten largest clonotypes hold around 48% of the sample. Findings and caveats that apply to the study as a whole: In both this cohort and an independent cohort of over 350 donors, the cumulative frequency of public TCR beta family members distinguished carriers of CMV infection plus the relevant HLA type. The ex vivo response was dominated by HLA-C-restricted CMV-specific TCR beta clonotypes, which also provided the single most frequent clonotype in two of eight donors.

This specimen's treatment or condition label, per the study, means: in vitro stimulation with specific CMV peptide epitopes to enrich CMV-specific T cells. V is reduced by 1 base and J by 0 bases, leaving a spacing of 13 bases between them. CDR1 is given as SEHNR and CDR2 as FQNEAQ, both from the germline V gene (reference sequence). The CDR3 contains 16 residues, cysteine and phenylalanine counted. Only CDR3 DNA is held: 48 bases, read in frame from base 1. The receptor was derived from a human donor in good health (CMV status not recorded). Some clones in this sample may be carry-over from other donors' samples. Sequences were derived from cultured PBMCs, sampled from culture after CMV antigen stimulation. The rearranged chain carries TRBV7-9 and TRBJ2-7, and the D gene may be TRBD1, 5 bases matching. The CDR3 amino acid sequence is: CASSLGLQGHSYEQYF. The nucleotide sequence reads TGTGCCAGCAGCTTAGGATTGCAGGGCCACTCCTACGAGCAGTACTTC.